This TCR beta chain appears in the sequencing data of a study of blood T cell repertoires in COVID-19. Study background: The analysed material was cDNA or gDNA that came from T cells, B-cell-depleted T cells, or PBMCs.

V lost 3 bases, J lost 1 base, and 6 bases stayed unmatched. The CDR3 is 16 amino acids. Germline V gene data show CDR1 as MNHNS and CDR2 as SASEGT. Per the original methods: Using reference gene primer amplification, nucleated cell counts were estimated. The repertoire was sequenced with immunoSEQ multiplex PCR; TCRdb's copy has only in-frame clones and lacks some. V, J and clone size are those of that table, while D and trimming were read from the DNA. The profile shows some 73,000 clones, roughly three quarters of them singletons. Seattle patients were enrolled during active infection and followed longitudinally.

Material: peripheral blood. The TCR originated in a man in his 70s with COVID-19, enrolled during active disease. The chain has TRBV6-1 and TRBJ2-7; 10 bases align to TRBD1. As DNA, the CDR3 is TGTGCCAGCAGTGAGGGACAGGGGAGGGTTTCCTACGAGCAGTACTTC. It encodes CASSEGQGRVSYEQYF.